This T cell receptor (beta chain) was found in a study of blood T cell repertoires in COVID-19. Across the study: The origin of the acute and convalescent COVID-19 samples was the United States, Italy and Spain.

V was clipped by 4 bases and J by 4 bases, with 20 bases between them. The germline CDR1 and CDR2 sequences are LNHDA and SQIVND (reference sequence). This CDR3 contains 16 residues. Sequencing was performed with immunoSEQ multiplex PCR; in TCRdb, only in-frame clones are kept and a portion is missing. The data contain 270,000 or so clones, under 90% of them singletons. This chain joins TRBV19 and TRBJ2-7, with D tentatively TRBD1 (5 bases). This TCR was sampled from a woman aged 18-29 years with acute or convalescent COVID-19. Sequencing was performed on peripheral blood. The CDR3 reads CASSSEQTSYRYEQYF. CDR3 nucleotide sequence: TGTGCCAGTAGTAGCGAACAGACATCCTACAGGTACGAGCAGTACTTC. Looking up the rest from reference TRBV19 and TRBJ2-7 gives the full variable domain: DGGITQSPKYLFRKEGQNVTLSCEQNLNHDAMYWYRQDPGQGLRLIYYSQIVNDFQKGDIAEGYSVSREKKESFPLTVTSAQKNPTAFYLCASSSEQTSYRYEQYFGPGTRLTVT.